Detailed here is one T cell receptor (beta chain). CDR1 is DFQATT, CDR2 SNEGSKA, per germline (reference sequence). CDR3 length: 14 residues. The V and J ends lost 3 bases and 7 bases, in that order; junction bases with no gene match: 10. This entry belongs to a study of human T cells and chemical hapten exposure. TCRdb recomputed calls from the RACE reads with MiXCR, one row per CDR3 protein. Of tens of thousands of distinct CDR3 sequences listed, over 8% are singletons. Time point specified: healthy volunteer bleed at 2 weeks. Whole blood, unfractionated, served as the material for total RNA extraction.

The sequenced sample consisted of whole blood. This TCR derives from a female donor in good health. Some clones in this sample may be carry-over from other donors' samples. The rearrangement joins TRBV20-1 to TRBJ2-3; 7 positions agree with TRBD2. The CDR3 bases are TGCAGTGCTAGTCTAGTGGCGGGAGAATATACGCAGTATTTT. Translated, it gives CSASLVAGEYTQYF.